This TCR beta chain was obtained from a study of Tregs in tolerant kidney transplant recipients. About the research overall: Recipients received nonmyeloablative bone marrow transplants from related graft donors, with transient mixed chimerism.

Using immunoSEQ multiplex PCR, the repertoire was profiled, and TCRdb retains in-frame clones only, with some absent. Of about 83,000 clones listed, around 98% were seen once; the top ten hold approximately 0.52%. The CDR3 totals 15 residues. Trimming removed 8 bases at V and 4 bases at J, with 21 bases between. CDR1 MNHEY and CDR2 SVGAGI come from the germline V gene. This specimen consisted of CD4+ T cells from blood, obtained before the transplant. The rearrangement joins TRBV6-5 to TRBJ2-7, with no clear D. This receptor was taken from a human donor who received a combined kidney and bone marrow transplant. CDR3 region: CASGPTSRPSYEQYF. The CDR3 bases are TGTGCCAGCGGGCCGACGAGTCGGCCCTCTTACGAGCAGTACTTC.